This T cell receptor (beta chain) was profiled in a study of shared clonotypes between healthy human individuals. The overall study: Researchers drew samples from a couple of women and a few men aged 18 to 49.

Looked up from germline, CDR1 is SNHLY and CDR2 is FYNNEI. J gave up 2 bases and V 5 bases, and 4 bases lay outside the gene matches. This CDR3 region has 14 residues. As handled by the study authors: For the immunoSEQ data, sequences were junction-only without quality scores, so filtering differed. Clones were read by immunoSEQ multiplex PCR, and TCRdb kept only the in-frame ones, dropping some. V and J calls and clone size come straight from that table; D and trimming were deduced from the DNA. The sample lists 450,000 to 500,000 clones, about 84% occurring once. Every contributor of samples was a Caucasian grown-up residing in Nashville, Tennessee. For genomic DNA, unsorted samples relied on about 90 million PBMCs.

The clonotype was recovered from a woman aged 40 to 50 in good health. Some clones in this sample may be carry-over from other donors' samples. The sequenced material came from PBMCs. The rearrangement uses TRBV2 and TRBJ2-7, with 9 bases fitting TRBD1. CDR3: CASSLDRGPYEQYF. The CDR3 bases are TGTGCCAGCAGTTTGGACAGGGGCCCCTACGAGCAGTACTTC.